This TCR beta chain was sequenced for a study of PD-L1 blockade in urothelial cancer. Across the study: Prior regimens of chemotherapy numbered 0 to 3 per patient.

V gave up 6 bases and J gave up 3 bases; unmatched junction bases: 10. This CDR3 spans 16 amino acids. Germline V gene sequence: CDR1 MDHEN, CDR2 SYDVKM. The sample's time point: pretreatment peripheral blood. Disease in patients was locally advanced or metastatic urothelial carcinoma. Data came from immunoSEQ multiplex PCR; TCRdb stores just in-frame clones and leaves some out. The sample comprises 45,000 to 70,000 clones, 85% of which are singletons, and less than 20% rests with the top ten. The sample was PBMCs, taken around atezolizumab (anti-PD-L1) treatment. This receptor was obtained from a man between 70 and 80 years old with urothelial cancer. The V gene is TRBV28, the J gene TRBJ2-2; TRBD1 matches at 7 bases. The CDR3 bases are TGTGCCAGCAGCCAGACACTCGGGACAGACACCGGGGAGCTGTTTTTT. Its protein product is CASSQTLGTDTGELFF.